This T cell receptor (beta chain) was sequenced for a study of blood T cells in healthy people across ages. The overall study: About one barcoded TCR beta cDNA was captured per two T cells.

The use of a sample-barcoded 5' primer and a J-beta primer mix characterized a second PCR of roughly 6 to 11 cycles. Using its own MiXCR run on the 5' RACE reads, TCRdb lists one record per CDR3 protein. This sample has roughly 730,000 distinct CDR3 sequences; roughly 50% occur once, and the top ten carry 25% to 30%. As for this clonotype: Its target is not known.

Whole-study findings and limits: Among T cells, TCR beta diversity per million cells dropped roughly linearly as age rose.

Germline V CDR1 and CDR2: ENHRY, SYGVKD. The CDR3 loop spans 14 amino acids. The sequence was obtained from a man between 40 and 49 years old in good health. What was sequenced was blood. The rearrangement uses TRBV10-3 and TRBJ2-5; D call uncertain. The J call may be wrong; the DNA end is better matched by TRBJ2-7. The CDR3 coding sequence is TGTGCCATCAGTATGGAGATGAAGGGTGCCGAGCAGTACTTC. Translated: CAISMEMKGAEQYF.